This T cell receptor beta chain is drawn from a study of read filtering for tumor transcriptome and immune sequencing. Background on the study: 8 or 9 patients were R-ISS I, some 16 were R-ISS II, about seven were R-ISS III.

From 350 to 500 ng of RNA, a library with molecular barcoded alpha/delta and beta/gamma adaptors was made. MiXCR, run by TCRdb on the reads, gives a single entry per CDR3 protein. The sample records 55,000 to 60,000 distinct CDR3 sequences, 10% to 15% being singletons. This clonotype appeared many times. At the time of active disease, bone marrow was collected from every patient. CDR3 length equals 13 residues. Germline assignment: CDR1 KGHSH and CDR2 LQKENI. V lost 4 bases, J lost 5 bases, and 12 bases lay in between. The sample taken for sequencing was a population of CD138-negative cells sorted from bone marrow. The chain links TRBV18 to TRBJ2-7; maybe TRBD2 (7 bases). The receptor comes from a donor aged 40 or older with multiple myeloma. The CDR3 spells CASSQGGLHEQYF. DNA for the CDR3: TGTGCCAGCTCACAGGGGGGGCTGCACGAGCAGTACTTC.